This T cell receptor beta chain was sequenced during a study of blood T cells in healthy people across ages. The trim removed 2 bases at V and 8 bases at J, leaving 1 base unmatched. Germline CDR1 is MNHEY and CDR2 is SVGEGT. This CDR3 has 12 residues. Combining a sample-barcoded 5' primer with a J-beta primer mix, a second PCR ran for roughly 7 to 12 cycles. TCRdb itself ran the 5' RACE reads through MiXCR, one entry per CDR3 protein. The sample holds fewer than 1 million distinct CDR3 sequences; under 45% are singletons and the top ten take about a fifth. The people who gave samples were healthy Caucasians from Russia, aged roughly 6 to 100.

The J gene is TRBJ2-3, the V gene TRBV6-2 or TRBV6-3; TRBD1 agrees at 7 bases. Material for sequencing was blood. This receptor was identified in a man aged 55 to 70 in good health. The CDR3 protein is CASSYGDSTQYF. CDR3 bases: TGTGCCAGCAGTTACGGGGACAGTACGCAGTATTTT.